A single sample gave rise to the 7 T cell receptor beta chains below, sequenced in a study of T cell repertoires in cytomegalovirus infection. TCRdb reprocessed the reads via MiXCR and lists one record per CDR3 protein. The profile shows 740,000 or so distinct CDR3 sequences, less than 40% of them singletons. The sequenced material came from PBMCs. These TCRs come from a human donor in good health (CMV status not recorded). Some clones in this sample may be carry-over from other donors' samples.

This clonotype has just a few counts. The V and J genes are TRBV27 and TRBJ2-7; TRBD2 aligns across 7 bases. The J segment lost 2 bases and the V segment lost 5 bases, leaving 18 bases of the junction unmatched. Germline V gives CDR1 MNHEY, CDR2 SMNVEV (reference sequence). This CDR3 spans 18 amino acids. CDR3 sequence: CASSTHRDSQRGAYEQYF. DNA of the CDR3: TGTGCCAGCAGTACCCACCGGGACTCACAACGGGGGGCCTACGAGCAGTACTTC.

The chain combines TRBV19 with TRBJ1-2; TRBD1 matches 7 bases. The CDR3 is made up of 13 amino acids. CDR1 and CDR2 (germline): LNHDA, SQIVND (reference sequence). With V trimmed by 6 bases and J by 7 bases, 8 bases remained unmatched. The CDR3, as DNA: TGTGCCAGTAGAGACAGGGCGTTTTCTGGCTACACCTTC. Protein: CASRDRAFSGYTF. The variable domain in full, completed from reference TRBV19 and TRBJ1-2, reads DGGITQSPKYLFRKEGQNVTLSCEQNLNHDAMYWYRQDPGQGLRLIYYSQIVNDFQKGDIAEGYSVSREKKESFPLTVTSAQKNPTAFYLCASRDRAFSGYTFGSGTRLTVV.

This clonotype was counted a single time. The gene calls are TRBV6-6 and TRBJ1-2; no firm D call. V was clipped by 2 bases and J by 7 bases, with 11 bases between them. Per germline, CDR1 MNHNY and CDR2 SVGAGI (reference sequence). This CDR3 has 13 amino acids. This chain's CDR3 is CASSYDRPIGYTF. CDR3 nucleotides: TGTGCCAGCAGTTACGACCGTCCCATTGGCTACACCTTC.

This clonotype was seen ten or more times. This chain links TRBV7-2 with TRBJ1-2; 7 bases align to TRBD1. J was trimmed by 4 bases and V by 4 bases; bases with no gene match: 6. Germline loops: CDR1 SGHTA, CDR2 FQGNSA. This CDR3 is built from 14 residues. This CDR3 reads CASSSRQGSYGYTF. CDR3 nucleotides: TGTGCCAGCAGCTCCCGACAGGGCTCCTATGGCTACACCTTC. The complete variable domain, with remaining parts taken from reference TRBV7-2 and TRBJ1-2, reads GAGVSQSPSNKVTEKGKDVELRCDPISGHTALYWYRQSLGQGLEFLIYFQGNSAPDKSGLPSDRFSAERTGGSVSTLTIQRTQQEDSAVYLCASSSRQGSYGYTFGSGTRLTVV.

The chain combines TRBV2 with TRBJ1-6; D gene ambiguous. The V and J ends lost 8 bases and 10 bases respectively, with 18 bases between them. The CDR3 length is 14 residues. Germline V gene data show CDR1 as SNHLY and CDR2 as FYNNEI. The CDR3 bases are TGTGCCAGCGTCCGGGATGCCCTGGGGTCACCCCTCCACTTT. The encoded protein is CASVRDALGSPLHF.

This clonotype has more than one count but fewer than ten. V gene TRBV20-1 combines with J gene TRBJ2-7, with 7 bases lining up with TRBD1. Germline V gives CDR1 DFQATT, CDR2 SNEGSKA (reference sequence). V lost 5 bases to trimming and J lost 2 bases; unmatched junction nucleotides: 9. This CDR3 region has 14 residues. CDR3 loop: CSAPLTGTPYEQYF. CDR3 bases: TGCAGTGCTCCTCTGACAGGGACCCCCTACGAGCAGTACTTC.

V gene TRBV20-1 combines with J gene TRBJ1-4, with 7 bases identical to TRBD1. Germline lookup yields CDR1 DFQATT and CDR2 SNEGSKA (reference sequence). This CDR3 has 16 amino acids. V shed 5 bases, J shed 3 bases, and the junction held 12 bases outside the gene matches. CDR3 in amino acids: CSAEPLGTVSNEKLFF. The CDR3 region has the DNA TGCAGTGCTGAACCCCTCGGGACAGTATCTAATGAAAAACTGTTTTTT.